A single sample gave rise to the 10 T cell receptor beta chains below, sequenced in a study of identical twins. One entry per CDR3 protein, called by TCRdb with MiXCR from the 5' RACE reads. The sample records around 1.7 million distinct CDR3 sequences, roughly a third being singletons. The sample comprised cord blood. These receptors came from a newborn girl in good health.

The rearrangement links TRBV5-1 to TRBJ1-1; D may be TRBD1 (5 bases). Trimming pared 0 bases from V and 2 bases from J, leaving 11 bases between. The germline gives CDR1 SGHRS, CDR2 YFSETQ. The CDR3 sequence is 15 residues long. This chain's CDR3 is CASSLVAGPNTEAFF. The CDR3 nucleotides are TGCGCCAGCAGCTTGGTGGCGGGGCCCAACACTGAAGCTTTCTTT. Full variable domain (missing parts from reference TRBV5-1 and TRBJ1-1): KAGVTQTPRYLIKTRGQQVTLSCSPISGHRSVSWYQQTPGQGLQFLFEYFSETQRNKGNFPGRFSGRQFSNSRSEMNVSTLELGDSALYLCASSLVAGPNTEAFFGQGTRLTVV.

The rearrangement uses TRBV4-1 and TRBJ2-1; 12 bases line up with TRBD1. Germline V gene data show CDR1 as MGHRA and CDR2 as YSYEKL. Losses at the gene ends were 3 bases for V and 10 bases for J; bases not matched to a gene: 10. The CDR3 length is 16 residues. This CDR3 reads CASSHSRDRGLNEQFF. For the CDR3, the DNA is TGCGCCAGCAGCCATTCCCGGGACAGGGGGCTTAACGAGCAGTTCTTC.

The chain carries TRBV6-1 and TRBJ2-7, with 9 bases matching TRBD2. The CDR3 runs to 15 residues. Losses at the gene ends were 8 bases for V and 1 base for J; bases not matched to a gene: 9. Germline V gives CDR1 MNHNS, CDR2 SASEGT. This CDR3 is CASASSGIGSYEQYF. The CDR3 region has the DNA TGTGCCAGCGCCTCTAGCGGGATAGGATCCTACGAGCAGTACTTC.

The table lists this clonotype with many counts. The rearrangement links TRBV10-3 to TRBJ1-2; 9 bases match TRBD1. The CDR3 has 13 amino acids. J lost 4 bases, V lost 4 bases, and 1 base had no gene match. From germline, CDR1 is ENHRY and CDR2 SYGVKD. The DNA of the CDR3 is TGTGCCATCAGTGGGGACAGGGCCTATGGCTACACCTTC. This encodes CAISGDRAYGYTF.

The CDR3 DNA sequence: TGTGCCAGCAGCTTACGTGGGAGTGTCGGTAATGAGCAGTACTTC. Translation: CASSLRGSVGNEQYF. This sequence joins TRBV11-3 and TRBJ2-5; D might be TRBD2 (5 bases). CDR3 size: 15 residues. The germline V gene encodes CDR1 SGHNT and CDR2 YENEEA. V was pared by 2 bases and J by 11 bases, with 21 bases between.

The rearrangement links TRBV5-1 to TRBJ2-2; D is ambiguous. The V and J ends lost 1 base and 6 bases respectively, with 7 bases between them. CDR3 size: 13 residues. Germline lookup yields CDR1 SGHRS and CDR2 YFSETQ. The CDR3 bases are TGCGCCAGCAGCTTGACTCCATCCGGGGAGCTGTTTTTT. It yields the protein CASSLTPSGELFF.

V and J are TRBV2 and TRBJ2-5, with TRBD2 matching over 7 bases. The V and J ends lost 3 bases and 11 bases, in that order; junction bases with no gene match: 15. The CDR3 is 15 residues long. Germline V gene sequence: CDR1 SNHLY, CDR2 FYNNEI. The CDR3 reads CASSDRGGDVNEQYF. The CDR3 DNA reads as TGTGCCAGCAGTGATCGTGGGGGGGACGTCAATGAGCAGTACTTC.

V usage is TRBV11-2 and J usage is TRBJ2-7, with 9 bases fitting TRBD1. V was pared by 1 base and J by 7 bases, with 11 bases of the junction left unmatched. This CDR3 spans 16 amino acids. Germline values: CDR1 SGHAT, CDR2 FQNNGV. The CDR3 loop is CASSLVSRDRDPEQYF. Here the CDR3 DNA reads TGTGCCAGCAGCTTAGTGAGTCGGGACAGGGACCCTGAGCAGTACTTC.

This clonotype came up a few times. This sequence joins TRBV12-3 or TRBV12-4 and TRBJ2-1, with D perhaps TRBD1 or TRBD2 (5 bases each). This CDR3 has 17 amino acids. Trimming left V 1 base short and J 0 bases short, with 13 bases between. The CDR3 DNA is TGTGCCAGCAGTTTAGGTGGGGGACGGAGCTCCTACAATGAGCAGTTCTTC. Protein sequence: CASSLGGGRSSYNEQFF.

This chain joins TRBV20-1 and TRBJ2-7; 10 bases fit TRBD2. Per the germline V gene, CDR1 is DFQATT and CDR2 is SNEGSKA (reference sequence). This CDR3 region has 14 residues. The trim removed 3 bases at V and 3 bases at J, leaving 5 bases unmatched. In DNA form, the CDR3 reads TGCAGTGCTAGTAAATCTAGCGGGAGCTACGAGCAGTACTTC. Translated: CSASKSSGSYEQYF.